Below, 8 T cell receptor beta chains from the same sample are listed, as sequenced in a study of blood T cell repertoires in COVID-19. TCRdb keeps only in-frame clones here, not all; method: immunoSEQ multiplex PCR. The sample contains fewer than 25,000 clones, 75% to 95% of which appear only once. The specimen sequenced was peripheral blood. The receptors were sampled from a human donor in a cohort sampled during active COVID-19.

The chain employs TRBV11-2 and TRBJ1-3; TRBD1 might be the D (6 bases). Germline lookup yields CDR1 SGHAT and CDR2 FQNNGV. The ends were cut back, 7 bases at V and 3 bases at J, with 13 bases in the middle. The length of the CDR3 is 14 residues. The CDR3 DNA sequence: TGTGCCAGCAACACACCGGGACATGGAAACACCATATATTTT. This translates into CASNTPGHGNTIYF. The variable domain in full, with the rest retrieved from reference TRBV11-2 and TRBJ1-3, is EAGVAQSPRYKIIEKRQSVAFWCNPISGHATLYWYQQILGQGPKLLIQFQNNGVVDDSQLPKDRFSAERLKGVDSTLKIQPAKLEDSAVYLCASNTPGHGNTIYFGEGSWLTVV.

The chain recombines TRBV4-3 with TRBJ1-4, with D unclear. This CDR3 is 14 amino acids long. Looked up from germline, CDR1 is LGHNA and CDR2 is YSLEER. The V end lost 2 bases, the J end lost 7 bases, and 11 bases lay between the germline ends. The CDR3, as DNA: TGCGCCAGCAGCCAATCCGAGGGTATTGAAAAACTGTTTTTT. Residues: CASSQSEGIEKLFF.

The chain links TRBV4-1 to TRBJ2-7; the match to TRBD2 covers 10 bases. After removal of 1 base from V and 2 bases from J, the junction contained 8 bases not matched to a gene. Germline V gives CDR1 MGHRA, CDR2 YSYEKL. This CDR3 has 17 residues. CDR3 bases: TGCGCCAGCAGCCAAGGCGTCGGACTAGCGGAACCCTACGAGCAGTACTTC. Translated: CASSQGVGLAEPYEQYF.

The chain uses TRBV4-3 and TRBJ2-3, with 9 bases identical to TRBD1. The CDR3 totals 16 residues. CDR1 and CDR2 (germline): LGHNA, YSLEER. Trimming at V came to 3 bases and at J to 6 bases, leaving 10 bases not matched to a gene. In DNA form, the CDR3 reads TGCGCCAGCAGCCAGTCCAGGGACAGGGTTTTTGATACGCAGTATTTT. Translating it yields CASSQSRDRVFDTQYF.

The genes are TRBV7-3 and TRBJ2-7; 7 positions agree with TRBD1. CDR1 SGHTA and CDR2 FQGTGA come from the germline V gene. The V and J ends lost 5 bases and 7 bases, in that order; junction bases with no gene match: 11. CDR3 length: 14 amino acids. CDR3 sequence (DNA): TGTGCCAGCAGCCCGACAGGGACCGGAACTGAGCAGTACTTC. It specifies CASSPTGTGTEQYF. Variable domain in full (rest from reference TRBV7-3 and TRBJ2-7): GAGVSQTPSNKVTEKGKYVELRCDPISGHTALYWYRQSLGQGPEFLIYFQGTGAADDSGLPNDRFFAVRPEGSVSTLKIQRTERGDSAVYLCASSPTGTGTEQYFGPGTRLTVT.

V usage is TRBV28 and J usage is TRBJ1-1; no definite D call. The CDR3 extends over 15 amino acids. Trimming took 6 bases from V and 3 from J, leaving 17 bases between them. Germline CDR1 MDHEN, CDR2 SYDVKM. CDR3 nucleotides: TGTGCCAGCAGCCCTCACGCCTATTATGACACTGAAGCTTTCTTT. The encoded protein is CASSPHAYYDTEAFF.

The rearrangement links TRBV7-8 to TRBJ2-4; maybe TRBD1 (6 bases). Germline assignment: CDR1 SGHVS and CDR2 FQNEAQ. The V end was cut by 5 bases, the J end by 6 bases, with 17 bases between. The CDR3 is 15 amino acids. For the CDR3, the DNA is TGTGCCAGCAGCGCGCAGGGTGAAGGGGGAAACATTCAGTACTTC. The encoded protein is CASSAQGEGGNIQYF.

V and J are TRBV6-5 and TRBJ2-2; a weak D match, TRBD1 (5 bases). Trimming cost V 0 bases and J 4 bases, with 9 bases left between them. The CDR3 loop spans 15 amino acids. The germline V gene has CDR1 MNHEY and CDR2 SVGAGI. The CDR3 protein is CASSYSMTATGELFF. The CDR3 DNA sequence: TGTGCCAGCAGTTACTCTATGACAGCCACCGGGGAGCTGTTTTTT.